These 6 T cell receptor beta chains share one sample of origin, sequenced in a study of cytomegalovirus exposure and HLA in healthy donors. PCR involved 60 Vbeta and 13 Jbeta primers. Data came from immunoSEQ multiplex PCR; TCRdb stores just in-frame clones and leaves some out. The sample carries some 150,000 clones, approximately 88% recorded once. Sequencing was performed on PBMCs. The origin of the receptors is a young woman in good health and CMV-seronegative.

The J gene is TRBJ2-7, the V gene TRBV14; no clear D gene. The V end was cut by 1 base, the J end by 7 bases, with 5 bases between. Germline V gene lookup returns CDR1 SGHDN and CDR2 FVKESK. The CDR3 has 11 amino acids. This chain's CDR3 is CASSQGPEQYF. CDR3 DNA sequence: TGTGCCAGCAGCCAAGGTCCGGAGCAGTACTTC.

The chain combines TRBV6-1 with TRBJ2-5; TRBD1 matches at 11 bases. The CDR3 runs to 15 residues. J gave up 2 bases and V 3 bases, and 2 bases lay outside the gene matches. In germline, CDR1 is MNHNS, CDR2 SASEGT. The CDR3 DNA follows: TGTGCCAGCAGTGAGGACAGGGGGCGGCAAGAGACCCAGTACTTC. Translated: CASSEDRGRQETQYF.

This sequence joins TRBV11-2 and TRBJ2-2; 8 nucleotides align to TRBD1. The germline V gene encodes CDR1 SGHAT and CDR2 FQNNGV. Trimming cost V 4 bases and J 2 bases; bases outside gene matches: 3. The CDR3 is 15 amino acids. The CDR3: CASSSTGVNTGELFF. The CDR3 DNA follows: TGTGCCAGCAGCTCGACAGGGGTTAACACCGGGGAGCTGTTTTTT.

This chain links TRBV7-9 with TRBJ2-2, with 9 bases identical to TRBD1. The V and J ends lost 3 bases and 5 bases, in that order; junction bases with no gene match: 16. The germline V gene encodes CDR1 SEHNR and CDR2 FQNEAQ (reference sequence). This CDR3 has 19 amino acids. The CDR3 spells CASSLWTGAAQLVTGELFF. CDR3 coding DNA: TGTGCCAGCAGCTTGTGGACAGGGGCCGCACAGTTAGTGACCGGGGAGCTGTTTTTT.

J is TRBJ2-3 and V is TRBV5-4, with 10 bases aligning to TRBD2. The V gene's germline CDR1 is SGHNT and CDR2 YYREEE (reference sequence). V gave up 4 bases and J gave up 4 bases; unmatched junction bases: 9. The CDR3 has 16 residues. The CDR3 protein is CASSPPRAGGADTQYF. In nucleotides, the CDR3 is TGTGCCAGCAGCCCCCCTCGAGCGGGGGGGGCAGATACGCAGTATTTT. The full variable domain, its missing parts supplied by reference TRBV5-4 and TRBJ2-3, is ETGVTQSPTHLIKTRGQQVTLRCSSQSGHNTVSWYQQALGQGPQFIFQYYREEENGRGNFPPRFSGLQFPNYSSELNVNALELDDSALYLCASSPPRAGGADTQYFGPGTRLTVL.

The J gene is TRBJ2-3, the V gene TRBV28, with TRBD2 identical over 7 bases. CDR3 size: 17 residues. V lost 3 bases, J lost 1 base, and 10 bases stayed unmatched. CDR1 and CDR2 from the germline V gene are MDHEN and SYDVKM. CDR3 in amino acids: CASSFWASGKGTDTQYF. In DNA, the CDR3 is TGTGCCAGCAGTTTCTGGGCCAGCGGGAAAGGCACAGATACGCAGTATTTT.